Each of the 13 T cell receptor beta chains below was sequenced from the same sample in a study of tumor and adjacent non-tumor tissue in lung cancer. Three rounds of nested PCR, following a modified ARM-PCR protocol, produced the TCRbeta library. TCRdb reanalysed the multiplex PCR reads using MiXCR and keeps one entry per CDR3 protein. The repertoire includes 78,000 or so distinct CDR3 sequences, 75% to 90% of them detected once, and 13% sits in the top ten. RNA was extracted from bulk tissue without any cell sorting. The sequenced sample was lung tumor tissue. All receptors come from a woman between 45 and 60 years old with non-small cell lung cancer.

The CDR3 protein is CDRCQIYGTYTDTQYF. CDR3 coding DNA: TGCGATAGATGCCAAATTTACGGGACCTATACAGATACGCAGTATTTT. The V and J genes are TRBV4-3 and TRBJ2-3; D could derive from TRBD1 or TRBD2 (5 bases each). The germline V gene encodes CDR1 LGHNA and CDR2 YSLEER. There are 16 residues in the CDR3.

The chain joins TRBV29-1 to TRBJ2-3, with a tentative D call TRBD2 (5 bases). Germline V CDR1 and CDR2: SQVTM, ANQGSEA. CDR3 length: 14 residues. Trimming left V 7 bases short and J 4 bases short, with 18 bases between. The CDR3 loop is CSAQTGLCADTQYF. The CDR3 nucleotides read TGCAGCGCTCAGACTGGACTGTGTGCAGATACGCAGTATTTT.

Notes on this clonotype: One end of the junction does not line up with germline, which may come from a read error. The chain employs TRBV11-2 and TRBJ2-1; D may correspond to TRBD1 or TRBD2 (7 bases each). CDR1 SGHAT and CDR2 FQNNGV come from the germline V gene. The length of the CDR3 is 15 residues. In nucleotides, the CDR3 is TGTGCCGGCAACAAAGGGGGAGGGGGCTACAATGAGGAGTTATTC. Its translation: CAGNKGGGGYNEELF.

Comment on this clonotype: At one end, the junction sequence differs from germline, possibly due to a read error. This rearrangement joins TRBV6-6 to TRBJ2-7, with 7 positions matching TRBD1. Germline loops: CDR1 MNHNY, CDR2 SVGAGI (reference sequence). The CDR3 runs 13 residues. CDR3 nucleotide sequence: TGTGCTAGCAGTTACAGGGGTGGCTACAAGCACTACTTC. Translated: CASSYRGGYKHYF.

The rearrangement joins TRBV6-6 to TRBJ2-7, with D uncertain. The CDR3 is 15 amino acids. Germline V lookup: CDR1 MNHNY, CDR2 SVGAGI (reference sequence). Between the trimmed V and J ends, which lost 8 bases and 3 bases, there was a span of 20 bases. CDR3 residues: CASAYAITDLYEQYF. In DNA, the CDR3 is TGTGCCAGCGCCTACGCCATTACAGACCTCTACGAGCAGTACTTC.

Details on this clonotype: Because it lacks the conserved phenylalanine or tryptophan at the end, this CDR3 is likely a read error. This sequence joins TRBV11-1 and TRBJ2-3; 9 bases agree with TRBD1. This CDR3 contains 13 residues. The germline V gene encodes CDR1 SGHAT and CDR2 FQDESV (reference sequence). CDR3 DNA: TGTGCAAGCAGAGGGACAGGGATGGGTACGCAGTATTCT. Its protein product is CASRGTGMGTQYS.

Note on this clonotype: Relative to the germline gene, one junction end is altered; a read error may explain this. The rearrangement joins TRBV6-1 to TRBJ1-5; no reliable D call. The CDR3 extends over 17 amino acids. Looked up from germline, CDR1 is MNHNS and CDR2 is SASEGT. CDR3 region: CTSSDFQSTYSNRPQHF. The CDR3 nucleotides read TGTACCAGCAGTGATTTCCAGAGTACCTATAGCAATCGACCCCAGCATTTT.

The chain is built from TRBV6-5 and TRBJ2-2; D possibly corresponds to TRBD2 (7 bases). CDR1 is MNHEY and CDR2 is SVGAGI in the germline V gene. The CDR3 totals 15 residues. V lost 8 bases, J lost 9 bases, and 22 bases lay in between. The CDR3 DNA reads as TGTGCCAGCCAAAGGGGGGGGCCGTCGGCCCGGGAGCTGTTTTTT. It yields the protein CASQRGGPSARELFF.

The count of this clonotype is one. The missing conserved phenylalanine or tryptophan at the end of this CDR3 makes a read error likely. The chain combines TRBV29-1 with TRBJ2-5; tentatively, D is TRBD2 (6 bases). This CDR3 comprises 12 residues. CDR1 is SQVTM, CDR2 ANQGSEA, per germline. This CDR3 reads CSVVGRPETQYS. CDR3 nucleotides: TGTAGCGTTGTGGGGAGGCCAGAGACCCAGTACTCC.

This clonotype has only a few counts. Since a much larger clone is just one base distant, this may be a read error. V usage is TRBV28 and J usage is TRBJ2-1; no firm D call. Germline V lookup: CDR1 MDHEN, CDR2 SYDVKM. Trimming took 5 bases from V and 10 from J, leaving 9 bases between them. The CDR3 covers 11 residues. The CDR3 protein is CASSHLREQFF. CDR3 coding DNA: TGTGCCAGCAGTCATCTCCGGGAGCAGTTCTTC.

Concerning this clonotype: Mismatch with germline at one junction end may stem from a read error. The V gene is TRBV11-2, the J gene TRBJ1-2; D ambiguous. The CDR3 is 12 residues long. Germline values: CDR1 SGHAT, CDR2 FQNNGV. The CDR3 here is CGSSFTDYGYTF. For the CDR3, the DNA is TGTGGTAGCAGCTTCACAGACTATGGCTATACCTTC.

The chain recombines TRBV12-3 or TRBV12-4 with TRBJ2-5; D remains ambiguous. The CDR3 consists of 14 residues. V was trimmed by 6 bases and J by 1 base, leaving 12 bases between them. CDR3 DNA: TGTGCCAGCAGCTTATCGGTCACCCAAGAGACCCAGTACTTC. Translated: CASSLSVTQETQYF.

Remarks on this clonotype: As the CDR3 is not closed by the conserved phenylalanine or tryptophan, this likely results from a read error. V gene TRBV6-2 or TRBV6-3 combines with J gene TRBJ1-2, with a possible D match to TRBD1 (6 bases). V lost 2 bases and J lost 4, with 11 bases in between. Germline V CDR1 and CDR2: MNHEY, SVGEGT. This CDR3 has 14 amino acids. CDR3 in DNA: TGTGCCAGCAGTTACCGGGGGGCGAGCTATGGCTACACCTTA. Its protein is CASSYRGASYGYTL.